The 9 T cell receptor beta chains below were found in one sample sequenced in a study of blood T cells in healthy people across ages. With a J-beta primer mix and a sample-barcoded 5' primer, a second PCR ran about 6 to 11 cycles. TCRdb ran MiXCR on the 5' RACE reads and lists one entry per CDR3 protein. Of over 700,000 distinct CDR3 sequences in the sample, about 55% were seen once. The specimen was blood. The receptors come from an elderly man in good health.

This sequence joins TRBV20-1 and TRBJ2-5; D might be TRBD2 (6 bases). This CDR3 comprises 11 residues. Germline assignment: CDR1 DFQATT and CDR2 SNEGSKA (reference sequence). With 8 bases removed from V and 11 bases from J, the gap between germline ends came to 18 bases. DNA of the CDR3: TGCAGTACTCCCGGGGGAGGCCAGCAGTACTTC. Protein sequence: CSTPGGGQQYF.

The chain employs TRBV2 and TRBJ2-4; 8 bases agree with TRBD2. The CDR3 loop spans 16 amino acids. The V gene end was trimmed by 11 bases and the J gene end by 0 bases; junction bases not matched to a gene: 12. Germline-derived CDR1 and CDR2 are SNHLY and FYNNEI. The CDR3 loop reads CAGGTSVPLAKNIQYF. CDR3 coding DNA: TGTGCCGGCGGGACTAGTGTCCCCCTAGCCAAAAACATTCAGTACTTC.

A single count supports this clonotype. In DNA form, the CDR3 reads TGTGCCAGCAGCAAGCAGACAGGGGAAGAGACTCAGTACTTC. Amino acids: CASSKQTGEETQYF. The chain joins TRBV21-1 to TRBJ2-7; the D call TRBD1 from the table was never checked on the DNA. TRBV21-1 counts as a pseudogene. This CDR3 comprises 14 residues.

This clonotype has only a few counts. The chain employs TRBV25-1 and TRBJ2-3; D may be TRBD1 or TRBD2 (5 bases each). The CDR3 totals 16 residues. V was clipped by 3 bases and J by 3 bases, with 16 bases between them. CDR1 and CDR2 from the germline V gene are MGHDK and SYGVNS. The CDR3 DNA follows: TGTGCCAGCAGTGAGGGGACGGGGCAGTTTACAGATACGCAGTATTTT. Its protein is CASSEGTGQFTDTQYF. Together with reference TRBV25-1 and TRBJ2-3, the CDR3 gives the full variable domain: EADIYQTPRYLVIGTGKKITLECSQTMGHDKMYWYQQDPGMELHLIHYSYGVNSTEKGDLSSESTVSRIRTEHFPLTLESARPSHTSQYLCASSEGTGQFTDTQYFGPGTRLTVL.

The chain links TRBV6-2 or TRBV6-3 to TRBJ1-2, with D perhaps TRBD1 (6 bases). The CDR3 is made up of 16 amino acids. Trimming took off 0 bases at V and 4 bases at J, with 15 bases between the two ends. Germline assignment: CDR1 MNHEY and CDR2 SVGEGT. CDR3 nucleotide sequence: TGTGCCAGCAGTTACTCGCGACAGGCTGAGGGCTATGGCTACACCTTC. Translation: CASSYSRQAEGYGYTF.

The genes are TRBV6-5 and TRBJ2-2; 9 nucleotides align to TRBD1. In germline, CDR1 is MNHEY, CDR2 SVGAGI. CDR3 length: 15 amino acids. With 2 bases clipped from V and 5 bases from J, the junction kept 3 bases outside the gene matches. The DNA of the CDR3 is TGTGCCAGCAGTTACCTGGGACAGGGTACCGGGGAGCTGTTTTTT. This sequence encodes CASSYLGQGTGELFF.

The V call is TRBV10-2, the J call TRBJ2-7; 9 nucleotides line up with TRBD2. This CDR3 is built from 16 residues. Germline V lookup: CDR1 WSHSY, CDR2 SAAADI. V lost 6 bases to trimming and J lost 6 bases; unmatched junction nucleotides: 15. CDR3 sequence: CASRAGTSLQWGEQYF. The CDR3 DNA reads as TGCGCCAGCAGAGCCGGGACTAGCTTGCAGTGGGGCGAGCAGTACTTC.

CDR3 amino acids: CASSLMSSYNEQFF. DNA for the CDR3: TGTGCCAGCAGCTTAATGAGCTCCTACAATGAGCAGTTCTTC. The chain has TRBV7-2 and TRBJ2-1, with no clear D. Trimming stripped 2 bases from V and 0 bases from J, with 5 bases between. Germline-derived CDR1 and CDR2 are SGHTA and FQGNSA. There are 14 residues in the CDR3.

The chain uses TRBV25-1 and TRBJ2-5; 8 nucleotides agree with TRBD1. The CDR3 is 14 residues long. The J segment lost 1 base and the V segment lost 4 bases, leaving 2 bases of the junction unmatched. Germline CDR1 is MGHDK and CDR2 is SYGVNS. The CDR3 DNA follows: TGTGCCAGCAGTGGGACAGGGCCCCAAGAGACCCAGTACTTC. The encoded protein is CASSGTGPQETQYF.